The 7 T cell receptor beta chains in this list originate from one sample, sequenced in a study of blood T cell repertoires in COVID-19. Here immunoSEQ multiplex PCR was the method, and the copy in TCRdb shows in-frame clones only, minus some. The sample carries approximately 150,000 clones, 70% to 90% recorded once. Sequencing was performed on peripheral blood. These TCRs come from a human donor with acute or convalescent COVID-19. The donor label of this sample is uncertain.

This clone has a single count. The V and J genes are TRBV5-4 and TRBJ2-3; the match to TRBD2 covers 8 bases. The J segment lost 2 bases and the V segment lost 4 bases, leaving 6 bases of the junction unmatched. The germline CDR1 and CDR2 sequences are SGHNT and YYREEE (reference sequence). The CDR3 is made up of 15 amino acids. CDR3 sequence: CASSVERGHTDTQYF. The CDR3 DNA sequence: TGTGCCAGCAGCGTAGAGCGGGGGCACACAGATACGCAGTATTTT.

The chain couples TRBV9 to TRBJ2-3; 7 positions match TRBD2. The CDR3 loop spans 18 amino acids. The germline V gene encodes CDR1 SGDLS and CDR2 YYNGEE. Trimming at V came to 0 bases and at J to 1 base, leaving 11 bases not matched to a gene. CDR3 residues: CASSVEYVAGVGTDTQYF. The DNA of the CDR3 is TGTGCCAGCAGCGTAGAGTACGTTGCGGGAGTAGGCACAGATACGCAGTATTTT.

The CDR3 region has the DNA TGTGCCAGCAGCTCCCTTGACGGAGGCAATCAGCCCCAGCATTTT. Amino acids: CASSSLDGGNQPQHF. The rearrangement links TRBV7-9 to TRBJ1-5, with no clear D. The CDR3 is 15 amino acids. The V gene lost 4 bases and the J gene lost 2 bases, with 12 bases spanning the gap. Per the germline V gene, CDR1 is SEHNR and CDR2 is FQNEAQ (reference sequence).

The chain joins TRBV5-1 to TRBJ2-7, with 11 bases that match TRBD2. Losses at the gene ends were 0 bases for V and 5 bases for J; bases not matched to a gene: 4. The CDR3 runs to 15 residues. The V gene's germline CDR1 is SGHRS and CDR2 YFSETQ. CDR3 sequence: CASSLGLAGRNEQYF. CDR3 nucleotides: TGCGCCAGCAGCTTGGGACTAGCGGGGAGAAACGAGCAGTACTTC.

The V gene is TRBV3-1 (or the pseudogene TRBV3-2), the J gene TRBJ2-7, with 9 bases aligning to TRBD1. The germline V gene has CDR1 LGHDT and CDR2 YNNKEL (reference sequence). This CDR3 contains 17 residues. V gave up 0 bases and J gave up 6 bases; unmatched junction bases: 12. CDR3 in amino acids: CASSQDRGTGRRREQYV. The CDR3, as DNA: TGTGCCAGCAGCCAAGACCGCGGGACAGGGAGAAGGCGCGAGCAGTACGTC.

About this clone itself: Other DNA sequences from this sample encode an identical CDR3 as well. This sequence joins TRBV28 and TRBJ1-5, with 9 bases matching TRBD1. The germline CDR1 and CDR2 sequences are MDHEN and SYDVKM. The V and J ends lost 4 bases and 5 bases, in that order; junction bases with no gene match: 3. The CDR3 loop spans 14 amino acids. CDR3 amino acids: CASSSGQGDQPQHF. CDR3 nucleotides: TGTGCCAGCAGTTCGGGACAGGGCGATCAGCCCCAGCATTTT.

As DNA, the CDR3 is TGTGCCACCAGTGATTTGCCTGCCAGGGGGCACCACAATGAGCAGTTCTTC. This sequence encodes CATSDLPARGHHNEQFF. The rearrangement uses TRBV24-1 and TRBJ2-1; TRBD1 aligns across 8 bases. V lost 0 bases, J lost 5 bases, and 8 bases stayed unmatched. CDR3 length: 17 amino acids. CDR1 and CDR2 from the germline V gene are KGHDR and SFDVKD.